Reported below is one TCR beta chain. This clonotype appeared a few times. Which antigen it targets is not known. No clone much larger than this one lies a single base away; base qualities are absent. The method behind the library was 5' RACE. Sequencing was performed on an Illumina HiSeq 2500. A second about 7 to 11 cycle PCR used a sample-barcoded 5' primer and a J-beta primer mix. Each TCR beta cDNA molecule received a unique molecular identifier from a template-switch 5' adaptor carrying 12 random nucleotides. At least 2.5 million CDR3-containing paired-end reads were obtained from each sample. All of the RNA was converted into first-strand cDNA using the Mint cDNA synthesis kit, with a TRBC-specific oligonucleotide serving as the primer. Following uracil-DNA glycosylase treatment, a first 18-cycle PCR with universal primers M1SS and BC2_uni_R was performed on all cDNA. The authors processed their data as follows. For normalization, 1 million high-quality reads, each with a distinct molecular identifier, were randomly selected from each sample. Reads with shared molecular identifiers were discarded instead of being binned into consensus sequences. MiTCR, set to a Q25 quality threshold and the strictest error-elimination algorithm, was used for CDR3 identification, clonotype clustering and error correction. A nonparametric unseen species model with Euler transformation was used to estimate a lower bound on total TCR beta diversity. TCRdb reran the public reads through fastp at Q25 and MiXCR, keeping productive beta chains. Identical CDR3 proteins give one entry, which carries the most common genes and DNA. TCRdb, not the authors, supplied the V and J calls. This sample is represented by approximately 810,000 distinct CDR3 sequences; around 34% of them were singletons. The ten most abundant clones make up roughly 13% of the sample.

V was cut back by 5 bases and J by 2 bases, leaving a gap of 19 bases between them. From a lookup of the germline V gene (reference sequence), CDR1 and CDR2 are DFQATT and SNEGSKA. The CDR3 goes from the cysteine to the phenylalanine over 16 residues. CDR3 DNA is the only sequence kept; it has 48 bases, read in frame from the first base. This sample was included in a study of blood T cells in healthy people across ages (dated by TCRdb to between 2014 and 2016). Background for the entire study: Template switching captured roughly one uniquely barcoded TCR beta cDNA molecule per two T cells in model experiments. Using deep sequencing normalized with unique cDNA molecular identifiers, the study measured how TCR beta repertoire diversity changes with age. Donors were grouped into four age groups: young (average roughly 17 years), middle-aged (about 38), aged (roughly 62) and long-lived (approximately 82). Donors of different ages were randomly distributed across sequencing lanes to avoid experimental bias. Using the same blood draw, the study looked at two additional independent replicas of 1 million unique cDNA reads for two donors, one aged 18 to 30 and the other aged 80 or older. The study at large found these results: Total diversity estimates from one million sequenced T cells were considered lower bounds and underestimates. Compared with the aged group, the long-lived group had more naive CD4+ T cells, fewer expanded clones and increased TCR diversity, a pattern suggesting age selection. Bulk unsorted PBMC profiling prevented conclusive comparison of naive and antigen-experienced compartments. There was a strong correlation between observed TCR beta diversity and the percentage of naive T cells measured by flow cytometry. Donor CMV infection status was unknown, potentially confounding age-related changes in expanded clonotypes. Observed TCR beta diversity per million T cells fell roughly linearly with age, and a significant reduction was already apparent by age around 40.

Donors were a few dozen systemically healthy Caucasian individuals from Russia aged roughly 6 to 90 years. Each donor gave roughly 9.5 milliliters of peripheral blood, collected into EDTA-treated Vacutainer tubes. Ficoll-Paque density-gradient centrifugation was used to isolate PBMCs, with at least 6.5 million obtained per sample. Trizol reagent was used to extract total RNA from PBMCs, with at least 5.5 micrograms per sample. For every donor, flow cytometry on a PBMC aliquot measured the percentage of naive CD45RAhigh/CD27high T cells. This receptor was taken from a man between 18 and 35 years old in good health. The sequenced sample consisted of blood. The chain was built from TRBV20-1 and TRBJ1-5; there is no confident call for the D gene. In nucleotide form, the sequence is TGCAGTGCTGGTTTTGGAGGAAGCATAGGCAATCAGCCCCAGCATTTT. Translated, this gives CSAGFGGSIGNQPQHF.